The 10 T cell receptor beta chains in this list originate from one sample, sequenced in a study of response to subunit inactivated influenza vaccine. TCRdb called the RT-PCR reads again in MiXCR, with one record for every CDR3 protein. The sample records about 780,000 distinct CDR3 sequences, around 20% being singletons. Sequencing was performed on PBMCs from blood, taken about 5 days after vaccination. The receptors here all came from a man between 50 and 59 years old who received an inactivated influenza vaccine.

The chain is built from TRBV7-2 and TRBJ2-4; D tentatively reads TRBD1 or TRBD2 (6 bases each). Germline assignment: CDR1 SGHTA and CDR2 FQGNSA. V was shortened by 1 base and J by 2 bases, with 12 bases between the two germline ends. The CDR3 totals 16 residues. The CDR3, as DNA: TGTGCCAGCAGCTTAGTTTTAGGGGGGACCAAAAACATTCAGTACTTC. Translated, it gives CASSLVLGGTKNIQYF.

This clonotype has just a few counts. The V call is TRBV15, the J call TRBJ2-7; 8 bases agree with TRBD1. The CDR3 spans 15 residues. V gave up 1 base and J gave up 2 bases; unmatched junction bases: 4. The germline V gene has CDR1 LNHNV and CDR2 YYDKDF (reference sequence). The CDR3 DNA follows: TGTGCCACCAGCAGAGTGGACAGGGTCGCCTACGAGCAGTACTTC. Translating gives CATSRVDRVAYEQYF.

The chain has TRBV7-2 and TRBJ2-1; the D call may be TRBD1 or TRBD2 (6 bases each). V was shortened by 5 bases and J by 4 bases, with 21 bases between the two germline ends. CDR3 length equals 17 residues. Germline values: CDR1 SGHTA, CDR2 FQGNSA. As DNA, the CDR3 is TGTGCCAGCAGCCCGCCGGCGGGGCAGGGGAATTACAATGAGCAGTTCTTC. The encoded protein is CASSPPAGQGNYNEQFF.

The sample holds many counts of this clonotype. The chain uses TRBV7-2 and TRBJ2-7, with 8 bases matching TRBD2. The length of the CDR3 is 16 residues. V lost 0 bases to trimming and J lost 2 bases; unmatched junction nucleotides: 6. The V gene's germline CDR1 is SGHTA and CDR2 FQGNSA. For the CDR3, the DNA is TGTGCCAGCAGCTTAGCTGTCGGAGCGGGAGCCTACGAGCAGTACTTC. Amino acids: CASSLAVGAGAYEQYF.

In its sample, this clonotype was seen a few times. V is TRBV28 and J is TRBJ2-3; TRBD1 or TRBD2 may be the D gene (5 bases each). This CDR3 region has 16 residues. The V gene lost 1 base and the J gene lost 2 bases, with 13 bases spanning the gap. The germline CDR1 and CDR2 sequences are MDHEN and SYDVKM. As DNA, the CDR3 is TGTGCCAGCAGTTTATATGGGGGTAGGGCCACAGATACGCAGTATTTT. Its protein product is CASSLYGGRATDTQYF.

The rearrangement uses TRBV7-2 and TRBJ2-5, with TRBD1 identical over 7 bases. The ends lost 5 bases at V and 2 bases at J; junction bases unmatched: 5. Germline assignment: CDR1 SGHTA and CDR2 FQGNSA. This CDR3 is built from 14 residues. Written as DNA, the CDR3 is TGTGCCAGCAGCACCCGGGACAGTCAAGAGACCCAGTACTTC. Amino acid sequence: CASSTRDSQETQYF.

This chain joins TRBV4-2 and TRBJ2-7; 8 bases are shared with TRBD2. CDR1 and CDR2 from the germline V gene are LGHNA and YNFKEQ. The V gene end was trimmed by 3 bases and the J gene end by 2 bases; junction bases not matched to a gene: 9. There are 16 residues in the CDR3. CDR3 DNA: TGTGCCAGCAGCCAGACAACTAGCGGACGGACCTACGAGCAGTACTTC. It is translated as CASSQTTSGRTYEQYF.

This clonotype was seen many times. The chain has TRBV12-3 or TRBV12-4 and TRBJ2-2, with a tentative D call TRBD1 (5 bases). V was pared by 6 bases and J by 7 bases, with 15 bases between. CDR3 length equals 14 residues. CDR3 sequence: CASRAPGSVGELFF. The CDR3 nucleotides are TGTGCCAGCAGAGCTCCAGGGTCGGTCGGGGAGCTGTTTTTT.

The rearrangement joins TRBV6-1 to TRBJ2-3; unclear D gene. The CDR3 extends over 13 amino acids. V was shortened by 7 bases and J by 1 base, with 9 bases between the two germline ends. Germline CDR1 and CDR2: MNHNS and SASEGT. The CDR3 nucleotides are TGTGCCAGCACGATGGTGGGCACAGATACGCAGTATTTT. Its protein is CASTMVGTDTQYF.

There are a few counts of this clonotype. The chain joins TRBV3-1 to TRBJ2-5; 9 bases align to TRBD1. The CDR3 has 17 residues. With V trimmed by 5 bases and J by 5 bases, 15 bases remained unmatched. Germline V lookup: CDR1 LGHDT, CDR2 YNNKEL (reference sequence). In nucleotides, the CDR3 is TGTGCCAGCAGCATACGACAGGGGGGGACCCTGTGGGAGACCCAGTACTTC. Encoded protein: CASSIRQGGTLWETQYF.